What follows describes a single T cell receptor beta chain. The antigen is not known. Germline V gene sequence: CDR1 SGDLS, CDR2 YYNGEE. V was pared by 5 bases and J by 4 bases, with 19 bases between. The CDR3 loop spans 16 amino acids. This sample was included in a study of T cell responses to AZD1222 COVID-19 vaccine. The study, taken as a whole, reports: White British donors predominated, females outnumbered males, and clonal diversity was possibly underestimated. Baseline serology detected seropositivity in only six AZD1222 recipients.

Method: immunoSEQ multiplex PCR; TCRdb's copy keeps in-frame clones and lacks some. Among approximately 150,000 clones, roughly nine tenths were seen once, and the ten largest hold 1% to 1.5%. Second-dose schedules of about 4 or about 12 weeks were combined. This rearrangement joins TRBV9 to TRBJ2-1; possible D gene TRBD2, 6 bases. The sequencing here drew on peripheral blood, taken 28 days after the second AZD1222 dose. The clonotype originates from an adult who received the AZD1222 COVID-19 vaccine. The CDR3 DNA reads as TGTGCCAGCAGTCAGAGGGTGGAGGAGGGGTACAATGAGCAGTTCTTC. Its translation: CASSQRVEEGYNEQFF.